Given below is one TCR beta chain in context. The antigen remains unidentified. The sample is drawn from a study of cytomegalovirus exposure and HLA in healthy donors. Germline CDR1 reads LGHNA; CDR2 reads YSLEER. The CDR3 has 14 amino acids. The J segment lost 5 bases and the V segment lost 4 bases, leaving 2 bases of the junction unmatched. Clones were sequenced by immunoSEQ multiplex PCR, and TCRdb holds only the in-frame ones, with some missing. The sample holds over 60,000 clones, approximately 93% seen once. Regarding the study as a whole: Most sequenced TCRs were rare (though some public TCRs occurred in many donors). A few chains tied to CMV proved CMV antigen-specific in vitro.

J is TRBJ2-3 and V is TRBV4-3, with TRBD2 identical over 11 bases. This receptor was identified in a man aged 18-30 years in good health and CMV-seropositive. The sequencing sample was made of PBMCs. This CDR3 is CASSRGLAEDTQYF. CDR3 bases: TGCGCCAGCAGCCGGGGACTAGCGGAAGATACGCAGTATTTT.